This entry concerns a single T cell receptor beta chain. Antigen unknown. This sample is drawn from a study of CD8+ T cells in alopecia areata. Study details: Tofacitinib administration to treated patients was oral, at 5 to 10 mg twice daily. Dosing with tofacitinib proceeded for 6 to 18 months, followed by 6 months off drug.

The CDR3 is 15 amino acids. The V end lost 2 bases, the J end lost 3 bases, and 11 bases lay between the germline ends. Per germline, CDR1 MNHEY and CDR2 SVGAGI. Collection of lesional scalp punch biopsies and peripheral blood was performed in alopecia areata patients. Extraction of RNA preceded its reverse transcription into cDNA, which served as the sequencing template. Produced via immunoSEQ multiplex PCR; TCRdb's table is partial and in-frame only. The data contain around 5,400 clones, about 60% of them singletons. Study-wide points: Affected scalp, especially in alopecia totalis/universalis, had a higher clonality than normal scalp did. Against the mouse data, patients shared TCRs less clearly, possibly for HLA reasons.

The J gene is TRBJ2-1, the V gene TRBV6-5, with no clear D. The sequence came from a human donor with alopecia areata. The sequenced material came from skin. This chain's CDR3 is CASSYKDGYYNEQFF. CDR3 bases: TGTGCCAGCAGTTACAAGGACGGGTACTACAATGAGCAGTTCTTC.